A selection of T cell receptor beta chains follows, all from one sample in a study of blood T cell repertoires in COVID-19. Assay used: immunoSEQ multiplex PCR; TCRdb lists only in-frame clones, some missing. The table records approximately 350,000 clones, roughly 90% of them present only once. The sample taken for sequencing was peripheral blood. The source of these receptors is a woman between 70 and 85 years old with COVID-19, enrolled during active disease. Both conserved end residues are part of each CDR3. Fields, in order: CDR3 length, V gene, clone size, D gene, J gene, CDR3 DNA, CDR3 protein. D genes are given only for firm matches. Clone sizes are given selectively: once, few, many, or a class where the clone is expanded.

CDR3 length: 16; V gene: TRBV9; clone size: -; D gene: TRBD2; J gene: TRBJ2-3; CDR3 DNA: TGTGCCAGCAGCGTGAGACTAGCGGGGGGAGTAGATACGCAGTATTTT; CDR3 protein: CASSVRLAGGVDTQYF
CDR3 length: 14; V gene: TRBV6-5; clone size: -; D gene: -; J gene: TRBJ1-5; CDR3 DNA: TGTGCCAGCAGTACAGGGCCACCCAATCAGCCCCAGCATTTT; CDR3 protein: CASSTGPPNQPQHF
CDR3 length: 18; V gene: TRBV5-1; clone size: few; D gene: TRBD1; J gene: TRBJ1-6; CDR3 DNA: TGCGCCAGCAGGATAGGACAGGGGGCTGGGTCCTATAATTCACCCCTCCACTTT; CDR3 protein: CASRIGQGAGSYNSPLHF
CDR3 length: 13; V gene: TRBV24-1; clone size: -; D gene: TRBD1; J gene: TRBJ2-7; CDR3 DNA: TGTGCCACCAGTGCGGGACAGGGCTACGAGCAGTACTTC; CDR3 protein: CATSAGQGYEQYF
CDR3 length: 13; V gene: TRBV12-3/TRBV12-4; clone size: many; D gene: -; J gene: TRBJ1-1; CDR3 DNA: TGTGCCAGCAGTGTAGGAGTTAACACTGAAGCTTTCTTT; CDR3 protein: CASSVGVNTEAFF
CDR3 length: 12; V gene: TRBV3-1/TRBV3-2; clone size: -; D gene: -; J gene: TRBJ1-1; CDR3 DNA: TGTGCCAGCAGCCATAGAGGCTCTGAAGCTTTCTTT; CDR3 protein: CASSHRGSEAFF
CDR3 length: 12; V gene: TRBV30; clone size: -; D gene: -; J gene: TRBJ2-1; CDR3 DNA: TGTGCCTGGAGTCCCAGGGTCAATGAGCAGTTCTTC; CDR3 protein: CAWSPRVNEQFF
CDR3 length: 12; V gene: TRBV28; clone size: -; D gene: -; J gene: TRBJ2-5; CDR3 DNA: TGTGCCAGCAGCGAGTACCAAGAGACCCAGTACTTC; CDR3 protein: CASSEYQETQYF
CDR3 length: 12; V gene: TRBV6-2/TRBV6-3; clone size: few; D gene: -; J gene: TRBJ1-1; CDR3 DNA: TGTGCCAGCAGTTACTCGGGCCGGCAAGCTTTCTTT; CDR3 protein: CASSYSGRQAFF
CDR3 length: 12; V gene: TRBV6-5; clone size: -; D gene: TRBD1; J gene: TRBJ1-2; CDR3 DNA: TGTGCCAGCAGCACAGGGGAAAGGGGCTACACCTTC; CDR3 protein: CASSTGERGYTF
CDR3 length: 15; V gene: TRBV24-1; clone size: -; D gene: TRBD2; J gene: TRBJ2-5; CDR3 DNA: TGTGCCACCAGTGACCCGGGACTAGCGCAAGAGACCCAGTACTTC; CDR3 protein: CATSDPGLAQETQYF
CDR3 length: 16; V gene: TRBV7-2; clone size: -; D gene: TRBD2; J gene: TRBJ2-7; CDR3 DNA: TGTGCCAGCAGCCCCGTGGGGACTAGCGGCTCCTACGAGCAGTACTTC; CDR3 protein: CASSPVGTSGSYEQYF
CDR3 length: 15; V gene: TRBV28; clone size: -; D gene: TRBD1; J gene: TRBJ1-3; CDR3 DNA: TGTGCCAGCAGTGATAGACAGGGGTACGGAAACACCATATATTTT; CDR3 protein: CASSDRQGYGNTIYF
CDR3 length: 14; V gene: TRBV19; clone size: -; D gene: -; J gene: TRBJ1-1; CDR3 DNA: TGTGCCAGTAGGATAAAAGGGGGTAACACTGAAGCTTTCTTT; CDR3 protein: CASRIKGGNTEAFF
CDR3 length: 16; V gene: TRBV7-9; clone size: -; D gene: -; J gene: TRBJ1-2; CDR3 DNA: TGTGCCAGCAGCTTAATCAGGGCCGGGACAAACTATGGCTACACCTTC; CDR3 protein: CASSLIRAGTNYGYTF
CDR3 length: 14; V gene: TRBV28; clone size: -; D gene: -; J gene: TRBJ2-7; CDR3 DNA: TGTGCCAGCAGTTTATTCGTCTCCTCCTACGAGCAGTACTTC; CDR3 protein: CASSLFVSSYEQYF
CDR3 length: 13; V gene: TRBV7-9; clone size: -; D gene: TRBD1; J gene: TRBJ1-1; CDR3 DNA: TGTGCCAGCAGACTCACAGGGGACACTGAAGCTTTCTTT; CDR3 protein: CASRLTGDTEAFF
CDR3 length: 16; V gene: TRBV28; clone size: few; D gene: TRBD1; J gene: TRBJ1-5; CDR3 DNA: TGTGCCAGCACCTCACAGGGGGACAATTACAATCAGCCCCAGCATTTT; CDR3 protein: CASTSQGDNYNQPQHF
CDR3 length: 13; V gene: TRBV11-2; clone size: -; D gene: TRBD1; J gene: TRBJ2-7; CDR3 DNA: TGTGCCAGCAGCTCAAACAGGGGCCACGAGCAGTACTTC; CDR3 protein: CASSSNRGHEQYF
CDR3 length: 16; V gene: TRBV4-2; clone size: -; D gene: -; J gene: TRBJ2-3; CDR3 DNA: TGTGCCAGCAGCCAAGAAGGCGGGCAGTGGTTAGATACGCAGTATTTT; CDR3 protein: CASSQEGGQWLDTQYF
CDR3 length: 10; V gene: TRBV2; clone size: -; D gene: -; J gene: TRBJ2-5; CDR3 DNA: TGTGCCAGCTCCGAGGAGACCCAGTACTTC; CDR3 protein: CASSEETQYF
CDR3 length: 13; V gene: TRBV9; clone size: -; D gene: -; J gene: TRBJ1-1; CDR3 DNA: TGTGCCAGCAGCGTATCCTCTTTCACTGAAGCTTTCTTT; CDR3 protein: CASSVSSFTEAFF
CDR3 length: 15; V gene: TRBV5-6; clone size: -; D gene: TRBD1; J gene: TRBJ2-3; CDR3 DNA: TGTGCCAGCAGCTCACAGGGGCGTGGTACAGATACGCAGTATTTT; CDR3 protein: CASSSQGRGTDTQYF
CDR3 length: 15; V gene: TRBV9; clone size: -; D gene: TRBD1; J gene: TRBJ1-2; CDR3 DNA: TGTGCCAGCAGCCCAGGACTACAGGGGGAGGGTGGCTACACCTTC; CDR3 protein: CASSPGLQGEGGYTF
CDR3 length: 17; V gene: TRBV5-1; clone size: -; D gene: -; J gene: TRBJ1-1; CDR3 DNA: TGCGCCAGCAGCTTGACCGGTTCGACAGGAAAGAACACTGAAGCTTTCTTT; CDR3 protein: CASSLTGSTGKNTEAFF
CDR3 length: 14; V gene: TRBV10-3; clone size: -; D gene: TRBD1; J gene: TRBJ1-2; CDR3 DNA: TGTGCCATCAGTGGCCTGGGACAGGGGTCTGGCTACACCTTC; CDR3 protein: CAISGLGQGSGYTF
CDR3 length: 14; V gene: TRBV5-1; clone size: once; D gene: -; J gene: TRBJ1-1; CDR3 DNA: TGCGCCAGCAGCTCTGAGGGAGGGGACACTGAAGCTTTCTTT; CDR3 protein: CASSSEGGDTEAFF
CDR3 length: 15; V gene: TRBV3-1/TRBV3-2; clone size: -; D gene: TRBD2; J gene: TRBJ2-1; CDR3 DNA: TGTGCCAGCAGCCCCCCGGTCGGGGGGGACGGTGAGCAGTTCTTC; CDR3 protein: CASSPPVGGDGEQFF
CDR3 length: 16; V gene: TRBV4-3; clone size: -; D gene: -; J gene: TRBJ1-1; CDR3 DNA: TGCGCCAGCAGCCAAGATTCTGGGCAGGTGAACACTGAAGCTTTCTTT; CDR3 protein: CASSQDSGQVNTEAFF
CDR3 length: 16; V gene: TRBV7-9; clone size: -; D gene: -; J gene: TRBJ1-6; CDR3 DNA: TGTGCCAGCAGCTTTAAATTAAGGCAGGGAAATTCACCCCTCCACTTT; CDR3 protein: CASSFKLRQGNSPLHF
CDR3 length: 13; V gene: TRBV7-2; clone size: -; D gene: -; J gene: TRBJ2-3; CDR3 DNA: TGTGCCAGCAGCTCCACAGGGAAAGATACGCAGTATTTT; CDR3 protein: CASSSTGKDTQYF
CDR3 length: 12; V gene: TRBV6-5; clone size: -; D gene: -; J gene: TRBJ1-6; CDR3 DNA: TGTGCCAGCAGGACGGGAAATTCACCCCTCCACTTT; CDR3 protein: CASRTGNSPLHF
CDR3 length: 17; V gene: TRBV30; clone size: -; D gene: TRBD1; J gene: TRBJ2-6; CDR3 DNA: TGTGCCTATGAATCCGGGACAGGGTCGTCTGGGGCCAACGTCCTGACTTTC; CDR3 protein: CAYESGTGSSGANVLTF
CDR3 length: 14; V gene: TRBV3-1/TRBV3-2; clone size: -; D gene: -; J gene: TRBJ1-5; CDR3 DNA: TGTGCCAGCAGTCAGGGGTTTGGCAATCAGCCCCAGCATTTT; CDR3 protein: CASSQGFGNQPQHF
CDR3 length: 15; V gene: TRBV2; clone size: -; D gene: TRBD1; J gene: TRBJ2-1; CDR3 DNA: TGTGCCAGCAGTGGCTCCTTAGGACAGGGCAATGAGCAGTTCTTC; CDR3 protein: CASSGSLGQGNEQFF
CDR3 length: 11; V gene: TRBV11-2; clone size: -; D gene: -; J gene: TRBJ2-1; CDR3 DNA: TGTGCCAGCAGCTTAGCGGGTGAGCAGTTCTTC; CDR3 protein: CASSLAGEQFF
CDR3 length: 11; V gene: TRBV6-6; clone size: -; D gene: -; J gene: TRBJ1-5; CDR3 DNA: TGTGCCAGCAGGGGGCAGGGGCCCCAGCATTTT; CDR3 protein: CASRGQGPQHF
CDR3 length: 13; V gene: TRBV7-9; clone size: -; D gene: -; J gene: TRBJ1-6; CDR3 DNA: TGTGCCAGCAGCTTAGAGCGCCAGGGAACCCTCCACTTT; CDR3 protein: CASSLERQGTLHF
CDR3 length: 13; V gene: TRBV10-3; clone size: -; D gene: -; J gene: TRBJ1-1; CDR3 DNA: TGTGCCATCACCGCCAACTTGAACACTGAAGCTTTCTTT; CDR3 protein: CAITANLNTEAFF
CDR3 length: 15; V gene: TRBV7-2; clone size: -; D gene: TRBD2; J gene: TRBJ2-1; CDR3 DNA: TGTGCCAGCAGGCCCGGGACTAGCTCCTACAATGAGCAGTTCTTC; CDR3 protein: CASRPGTSSYNEQFF
CDR3 length: 18; V gene: TRBV12-5; clone size: -; D gene: TRBD2; J gene: TRBJ2-3; CDR3 DNA: TGTGCTAGTGGTCCGGGGACTAGCGGGGGGGCCGTGCCAGATACGCAGTATTTT; CDR3 protein: CASGPGTSGGAVPDTQYF
CDR3 length: 17; V gene: TRBV7-8; clone size: -; D gene: -; J gene: TRBJ2-1; CDR3 DNA: TGTGCCAGCAGTTCACTAGTAGGGGGATTCTCCTACAATGAGCAGTTCTTC; CDR3 protein: CASSSLVGGFSYNEQFF
CDR3 length: 13; V gene: TRBV10-1; clone size: once; D gene: TRBD1; J gene: TRBJ2-7; CDR3 DNA: TGCGCCAGCAGATACCAGGGGGCCTACGAGCAGTACTTC; CDR3 protein: CASRYQGAYEQYF
CDR3 length: 14; V gene: TRBV28; clone size: -; D gene: TRBD1; J gene: TRBJ1-1; CDR3 DNA: TGTGCCAGCAATCTCGGGACAGGGAACACTGAAGCTTTCTTT; CDR3 protein: CASNLGTGNTEAFF
CDR3 length: 14; V gene: TRBV2; clone size: -; D gene: TRBD1; J gene: TRBJ2-2; CDR3 DNA: TGTGCCAGCAGCAACAGGGGGCTCGGCGGGGAGCTGTTTTTT; CDR3 protein: CASSNRGLGGELFF
CDR3 length: 14; V gene: TRBV28; clone size: -; D gene: -; J gene: TRBJ1-1; CDR3 DNA: TGTGCCAGCAGTTTGACTGCCCTAGCGGCTGAAGCTTTCTTT; CDR3 protein: CASSLTALAAEAFF
CDR3 length: 15; V gene: TRBV30; clone size: -; D gene: -; J gene: TRBJ1-1; CDR3 DNA: TGTGCCTGGAGTCCCCCGGGACTCAAGAACACTGAAGCTTTCTTT; CDR3 protein: CAWSPPGLKNTEAFF
CDR3 length: 14; V gene: TRBV28; clone size: once; D gene: -; J gene: TRBJ1-6; CDR3 DNA: TGTGCCAGCAGTCTGGACAGATATAATTCACCCCTCCACTTT; CDR3 protein: CASSLDRYNSPLHF
CDR3 length: 14; V gene: TRBV9; clone size: few; D gene: TRBD2; J gene: TRBJ2-5; CDR3 DNA: TGTGCCAGCAGCGTAGGCGGGGGGCAAGAGACCCAGTACTTC; CDR3 protein: CASSVGGGQETQYF
CDR3 length: 17; V gene: TRBV4-2; clone size: -; D gene: -; J gene: TRBJ1-4; CDR3 DNA: TGTGCCAGCAGCCGCTTTTTATGGGAAGCGGTGAATGAAAAACTGTTTTTT; CDR3 protein: CASSRFLWEAVNEKLFF